What follows are 6 T cell receptor beta chains derived from one specimen sequenced in a study of cytomegalovirus exposure and HLA in healthy donors. The PCR employed 60 Vbeta primers together with 13 Jbeta primers. The table came from immunoSEQ multiplex PCR; TCRdb's copy has only in-frame clones and leaves some out. The sample contains some 150,000 clones, 60% to 80% of which appear only once. The sequencing input was PBMCs. The receptors stem from a male donor in good health and CMV-seronegative.

V gene TRBV11-3 combines with J gene TRBJ2-3; 8 nucleotides match TRBD2. The length of the CDR3 is 16 residues. The germline V gene has CDR1 SGHNT and CDR2 YENEEA. The trim removed 5 bases at V and 3 bases at J, leaving 10 bases unmatched. Written as DNA, the CDR3 is TGTGCCAGCAGCCCCCTGGCGGGGGGTAGGACAGATACGCAGTATTTT. Translated, it gives CASSPLAGGRTDTQYF.

The chain recombines TRBV19 with TRBJ2-5, with 8 bases aligning to TRBD1. Germline loops: CDR1 LNHDA, CDR2 SQIVND (reference sequence). With V trimmed by 3 bases and J by 5 bases, 17 bases remained unmatched. This CDR3 contains 18 residues. The DNA of the CDR3 is TGTGCCAGTAGTATCAACTCGGCGGCAGGGGGCTGGAGGGAGACCCAGTACTTC. This gives the protein CASSINSAAGGWRETQYF.

The chain employs TRBV7-2 and TRBJ2-3; perhaps TRBD2 as D (6 bases). The ends were cut back, 5 bases at V and 1 base at J, with 16 bases in the middle. Germline V gene data show CDR1 as SGHTA and CDR2 as FQGNSA. There are 16 residues in the CDR3. The CDR3 is CASSPSGREGTDTQYF. The CDR3 coding sequence is TGTGCCAGCAGCCCAAGTGGTAGGGAGGGCACAGATACGCAGTATTTT.

This clone was seen once. The chain combines TRBV28 with TRBJ2-7; 9 positions match TRBD1. Losses at the gene ends were 5 bases for V and 3 bases for J; bases not matched to a gene: 5. The CDR3 has 14 amino acids. Germline CDR1 MDHEN, CDR2 SYDVKM. The CDR3 bases are TGTGCCAGCAGTCAGACAGGGGGAATCTACGAGCAGTACTTC. Its protein is CASSQTGGIYEQYF. Full variable domain (missing parts from reference TRBV28 and TRBJ2-7): DVKVTQSSRYLVKRTGEKVFLECVQDMDHENMFWYRQDPGLGLRLIYFSYDVKMKEKGDIPEGYSVSREKKERFSLILESASTNQTSMYLCASSQTGGIYEQYFGPGTRLTVT.

The rearrangement links TRBV5-1 to TRBJ2-6; 9 positions agree with TRBD1. The CDR3 length is 17 residues. The V and J ends lost 4 bases and 2 bases, in that order; junction bases with no gene match: 7. Germline values: CDR1 SGHRS, CDR2 YFSETQ. In DNA, the CDR3 is TGCGCCAGCAGCCAGGACAGGGGTAGGACTGGGGCCAACGTCCTGACTTTC. Protein sequence: CASSQDRGRTGANVLTF.

In its sample, this clone was seen a few times. This chain connects TRBV4-1 to TRBJ1-2, with 10 bases lining up with TRBD1. CDR3 length: 16 residues. Trimming cost V 3 bases and J 2 bases; bases outside gene matches: 6. CDR1 and CDR2 from the germline V gene are MGHRA and YSYEKL. In DNA, the CDR3 is TGCGCCAGCAGCCATGCCGACAGGGGGCGAAACTATGGCTACACCTTC. Translated: CASSHADRGRNYGYTF.